The 30 T cell receptor beta chains below all came from one sample that was sequenced in a study of somatic mutations in cytotoxic T cells in rheumatoid arthritis. Sequencing used immunoSEQ multiplex PCR; TCRdb keeps in-frame clones, though not all of them. The sample has roughly 16,000 clones, more than 70% seen once. The sample taken for sequencing was CD8+ T cells sorted from blood. The receptors shown here come from an adult with rheumatoid arthritis.

This clone was counted a single time. The chain employs TRBV30 and TRBJ2-1; TRBD2 is a possible D gene (7 bases). The CDR3 runs 13 residues. V dropped 2 bases and J dropped 6 bases, with 11 bases sitting between them. Germline CDR1 and CDR2: GTSNPN and SVGIG (reference sequence). For the CDR3, the DNA is TGTGCCTGGAGTACACGGGGGGCCAATGAGCAGTTCTTC. Protein product: CAWSTRGANEQFF. The full variable domain, rest sourced from reference TRBV30 and TRBJ2-1, is SQTIHQWPATLVQPVGSPLSLECTVEGTSNPNLYWYRQAAGRGLQLLFYSVGIGQISSEVPQNLSASRPQDRQFILSSKKLLLSDSGFYLCAWSTRGANEQFFGPGTRLTVL.

The J gene is TRBJ1-5, the V gene TRBV19; 9 bases are shared with TRBD1. Germline CDR1 is LNHDA and CDR2 is SQIVND (reference sequence). V lost 5 bases, J lost 3 bases, and 8 bases stayed unmatched. This CDR3 comprises 16 residues. CDR3: CASSSNRDRDNQPQHF. CDR3 sequence (DNA): TGTGCCAGTAGTTCAAACCGGGACAGGGACAATCAGCCCCAGCATTTT. The variable domain in full, with the rest retrieved from reference TRBV19 and TRBJ1-5, is DGGITQSPKYLFRKEGQNVTLSCEQNLNHDAMYWYRQDPGQGLRLIYYSQIVNDFQKGDIAEGYSVSREKKESFPLTVTSAQKNPTAFYLCASSSNRDRDNQPQHFGDGTRLSIL.

The chain employs TRBV14 and TRBJ2-1, with 7 bases that match TRBD1. This CDR3 is built from 11 residues. Germline lookup yields CDR1 SGHDN and CDR2 FVKESK. V shed 1 base, J shed 15 bases, and the junction held 3 bases outside the gene matches. CDR3 DNA sequence: TGTGCCAGCAGCCAAGGGACAGGAACGTTCTTC. Residues: CASSQGTGTFF.

The chain employs TRBV9 and TRBJ2-2; D not certain. CDR3 size: 16 residues. The germline CDR1 and CDR2 sequences are SGDLS and YYNGEE. The V and J ends lost 4 bases and 0 bases respectively, with 13 bases between them. CDR3 region: CASSPRVGANTGELFF. In DNA, the CDR3 is TGTGCCAGCAGCCCCCGAGTCGGCGCGAACACCGGGGAGCTGTTTTTT.

This sequence joins TRBV19 and TRBJ1-1; D gene uncertain. V gave up 6 bases and J gave up 1 base, with 18 bases separating them. The CDR3 totals 16 residues. Germline CDR1 and CDR2: LNHDA and SQIVND (reference sequence). The CDR3 sequence: CASSRRTDAGNTEAFF. The CDR3 DNA reads as TGTGCCAGTAGCCGACGGACGGACGCGGGGAACACTGAAGCTTTCTTT.

The V and J genes are TRBV27 and TRBJ2-5; TRBD2 agrees at 11 bases. CDR3 size: 14 residues. Germline CDR1 and CDR2: MNHEY and SMNVEV (reference sequence). J was trimmed by 4 bases and V by 6 bases; bases with no gene match: 4. The CDR3 nucleotides are TGTGCCAGCAGGATAGCGGGGGGGGCAGAGACCCAGTACTTC. It translates to CASRIAGGAETQYF.

This clone was observed a single time. V usage is TRBV9 and J usage is TRBJ2-7; D is unclear. The V end lost 0 bases, the J end lost 6 bases, and 10 bases lay between the germline ends. Per germline, CDR1 SGDLS and CDR2 YYNGEE. CDR3 length equals 13 residues. CDR3 sequence (DNA): TGTGCCAGCAGCGTAGATGGCCGCGTCGAGCAGTACTTC. Its protein product is CASSVDGRVEQYF.

The chain recombines TRBV13 with TRBJ2-1, with a tentative D call TRBD1 (5 bases). This CDR3 comprises 13 residues. Between the trimmed V and J ends, which lost 5 bases and 9 bases, there was a span of 14 bases. The germline V gene encodes CDR1 PRHDT and CDR2 FYEKMQ (reference sequence). The CDR3 here is CASSPRQFPEQFF. DNA of the CDR3: TGTGCCAGCAGCCCGCGACAGTTTCCTGAGCAGTTCTTC.

This chain connects TRBV4-2 to TRBJ2-1, with TRBD2 as a possible D gene (5 bases). The germline V and J ends were trimmed by 0 bases and 15 bases, with 12 bases remaining between them. From germline, CDR1 is LGHNA and CDR2 YNFKEQ. This CDR3 is 12 amino acids long. The CDR3 here is CASSQEKRPGFF. DNA of the CDR3: TGTGCCAGCAGCCAAGAGAAGCGGCCGGGGTTCTTC.

In its sample, this clone was seen once. This sequence joins TRBV4-1 and TRBJ1-1; D gene ambiguous. The V and J ends lost 2 bases and 5 bases respectively, with 9 bases between them. CDR1 MGHRA and CDR2 YSYEKL come from the germline V gene. The CDR3 extends over 13 amino acids. CDR3 DNA sequence: TGCGCCAGCAGCCAACAGATGGGGACTGAAGCTTTCTTT. It yields the protein CASSQQMGTEAFF.

The chain uses TRBV6-5 and TRBJ2-3, with D tentatively TRBD2 (5 bases). Trimming took 1 base from V and 5 from J, leaving 10 bases between them. The CDR3 runs 14 residues. Germline V gene lookup returns CDR1 MNHEY and CDR2 SVGAGI. The CDR3, as DNA: TGTGCCAGCAGTTACTATACACGGGGAGATACGCAGTATTTT. Translation: CASSYYTRGDTQYF.

The rearrangement uses TRBV28 and TRBJ1-2; TRBD1 might be the D (6 bases). The CDR3 is made up of 16 amino acids. Trimming removed 7 bases at V and 0 bases at J, with 18 bases between. Germline values: CDR1 MDHEN, CDR2 SYDVKM. CDR3 in DNA: TGTGCCAGCATATCGCGTGTTAGGACAGCTAACTATGGCTACACCTTC. Amino acid sequence: CASISRVRTANYGYTF.

This clone was counted a single time. The chain carries TRBV28 and TRBJ2-2; 9 nucleotides align to TRBD1. The trim removed 6 bases at V and 6 bases at J, leaving 5 bases unmatched. CDR1 and CDR2 (germline): MDHEN, SYDVKM. This CDR3 is 14 amino acids long. The CDR3 region has the DNA TGTGCCAGCAGGGACAGGGGAAGAGCCGGGGAGCTGTTTTTT. Translation gives CASRDRGRAGELFF.

V is TRBV5-1 and J is TRBJ2-1; D call uncertain. From germline, CDR1 is SGHRS and CDR2 YFSETQ. This CDR3 region has 14 residues. Trimming cost V 7 bases and J 6 bases, with 17 bases left between them. The CDR3 nucleotides are TGCGCCAGCGGGTTGATGGGGTTAGGCAATGAGCAGTTCTTC. Protein sequence: CASGLMGLGNEQFF.

The chain has TRBV5-5 and TRBJ2-3, with D hard to call. The ends were cut back, 7 bases at V and 1 base at J, with 13 bases in the middle. CDR3 length: 14 residues. Per germline, CDR1 SGHKS and CDR2 YYEKEE (reference sequence). The DNA for the CDR3 is TGTGCCAGCCGCCTAAGGTGGGGCACAGATACGCAGTATTTT. Its protein product is CASRLRWGTDTQYF.

This rearrangement joins TRBV7-9 to TRBJ2-7; D is uncertain. The CDR3 is made up of 13 amino acids. Germline CDR1 is SEHNR and CDR2 is FQNEAQ (reference sequence). V was shortened by 1 base and J by 5 bases, with 9 bases between the two germline ends. CDR3 amino acids: CASSLEGSHEQYF. The CDR3, as DNA: TGTGCCAGCAGCTTAGAGGGCAGCCACGAGCAGTACTTC.

This rearrangement joins TRBV9 to TRBJ1-1, with D hard to call. V lost 3 bases and J lost 1, with 10 bases in between. The CDR3 totals 14 residues. In germline, CDR1 is SGDLS, CDR2 YYNGEE. CDR3 sequence (DNA): TGTGCCAGCAGCGCTCGGGTGTCGAACACTGAAGCTTTCTTT. Protein sequence: CASSARVSNTEAFF.

CDR3 sequence reads: CASTDTRNTIYF. CDR3 DNA: TGTGCCAGCACGGACACCAGAAACACCATATATTTT. The V and J genes are TRBV2 and TRBJ1-3, with D perhaps TRBD1 (5 bases). The length of the CDR3 is 12 residues. Between the trimmed V and J ends, which lost 7 bases and 5 bases, there was a span of 9 bases. Germline V gives CDR1 SNHLY, CDR2 FYNNEI.

This clone was seen a handful of times. This CDR3 is also generated by other DNA sequences in the sample. The chain uses TRBV6-1 and TRBJ2-3, with TRBD2 matching over 15 bases. The CDR3 has 15 amino acids. Germline-derived CDR1 and CDR2 are MNHNS and SASEGT. J gave up 6 bases and V 6 bases, and 4 bases lay outside the gene matches. DNA for the CDR3: TGTGCCAGCAGCGGACTAGCGGGGGGGCCGGATACGCAGTATTTT. The encoded protein is CASSGLAGGPDTQYF.

This clone is labeled as medium-sized. V and J are TRBV28 and TRBJ2-6, with D possibly being TRBD2 (6 bases). Germline V gives CDR1 MDHEN, CDR2 SYDVKM. V lost 3 bases, J lost 0 bases, and 12 bases lay in between. This CDR3 comprises 17 residues. The CDR3 is CASSFGDFSSGANVLTF. In DNA form, the CDR3 reads TGTGCCAGCAGTTTTGGGGACTTCAGCTCTGGGGCCAACGTCCTGACTTTC. Drawing the rest from reference TRBV28 and TRBJ2-6, the complete variable domain is DVKVTQSSRYLVKRTGEKVFLECVQDMDHENMFWYRQDPGLGLRLIYFSYDVKMKEKGDIPEGYSVSREKKERFSLILESASTNQTSMYLCASSFGDFSSGANVLTFGAGSRLTVL.

CDR3 sequence: CASRSDRSFQAFF. The CDR3 bases are TGTGCCAGCAGATCGGACAGGTCTTTTCAAGCTTTCTTT. This chain connects TRBV7-9 to TRBJ1-1; 7 positions agree with TRBD1. The CDR3 runs 13 residues. Germline V gives CDR1 SEHNR, CDR2 FQNEAQ (reference sequence). J was trimmed by 9 bases and V by 6 bases; bases with no gene match: 10.

V gene TRBV29-1 combines with J gene TRBJ2-7; 9 positions match TRBD1. CDR1 is SQVTM, CDR2 ANQGSEA, per germline. The ends lost 4 bases at V and 4 bases at J; junction bases unmatched: 8. The CDR3 runs to 14 residues. CDR3 in amino acids: CSVVGTGSPYEQYF. The CDR3 DNA sequence: TGCAGCGTTGTGGGGACAGGGAGCCCTTACGAGCAGTACTTC.

V usage is TRBV7-9 and J usage is TRBJ2-7; D is unresolved. The CDR3 consists of 11 residues. Germline CDR1 and CDR2: SEHNR and FQNEAQ (reference sequence). V lost 5 bases to trimming and J lost 6 bases, with 8 bases between them. CDR3 sequence (DNA): TGTGCCAGCAGCCCCGGCGGCGAGCAGTACTTC. Protein sequence: CASSPGGEQYF.

The chain is built from TRBV7-3 and TRBJ2-1, with a weak D call TRBD2 (5 bases). The CDR3 has 15 amino acids. The V gene's germline CDR1 is SGHTA and CDR2 FQGTGA. V lost 5 bases, J lost 7 bases, and 18 bases lay in between. This CDR3 is CASSPSGLNLNEQFF. CDR3 coding DNA: TGTGCCAGCAGCCCATCCGGACTTAATTTAAATGAGCAGTTCTTC.

The V gene is TRBV27, the J gene TRBJ2-3; D is perhaps TRBD1 (5 bases). Germline V gene lookup returns CDR1 MNHEY and CDR2 SMNVEV (reference sequence). The V end lost 6 bases, the J end lost 1 base, and 14 bases lay between the germline ends. The CDR3 totals 15 residues. CDR3 sequence (DNA): TGTGCCAGCAGCGTAGTCGTCAGGGGCACAGATACGCAGTATTTT. Translated: CASSVVVRGTDTQYF.

The CDR3 coding sequence is TGTGCCAGCAGTTTATTGACTAGCGGACAGACAAGGGACGAGCAGTACTTC. Amino acids: CASSLLTSGQTRDEQYF. The chain carries TRBV27 and TRBJ2-7, with 9 bases lining up with TRBD2. The junction had 12 bases not matched to a gene; V was cut back by 1 base and J by 5 bases. Per germline, CDR1 MNHEY and CDR2 SMNVEV (reference sequence). The CDR3 length is 17 residues.

The count of this clone is one. The gene calls are TRBV27 and TRBJ2-3; D could derive from TRBD1 or TRBD2 (6 bases each). The CDR3 is made up of 14 amino acids. Germline V gene data show CDR1 as MNHEY and CDR2 as SMNVEV (reference sequence). V gave up 7 bases and J gave up 4 bases, with 15 bases separating them. CDR3 amino acids: CASTLGGPADTQYF. The CDR3 DNA follows: TGTGCCAGCACGTTAGGGGGGCCGGCAGATACGCAGTATTTT.

The chain recombines TRBV11-3 with TRBJ1-5; D might be TRBD1 (6 bases). V shed 1 base and J shed 1 base, with 11 bases lying between them. The V gene's germline CDR1 is SGHNT and CDR2 YENEEA. The CDR3 totals 16 residues. CDR3 in DNA: TGTGCCAGCAGCTTAGGGACAGAGCTGAGCAATCAGCCCCAGCATTTT. The encoded protein is CASSLGTELSNQPQHF.

V usage is TRBV7-9 and J usage is TRBJ2-7, with 12 positions matching TRBD2. The CDR3 is 16 residues long. The germline CDR1 and CDR2 sequences are SEHNR and FQNEAQ (reference sequence). V was clipped by 0 bases and J by 7 bases; unmatched bases: 7. CDR3 region: CASSLATSGGRGEQYF. As DNA, the CDR3 is TGTGCCAGCAGCTTAGCGACTAGCGGGGGACGAGGAGAGCAGTACTTC.

This clone was counted only a few times. The DNA for the CDR3 is TGTGCCAGCAGCCCCGGGACAGAGCACACAGATACGCAGTATTTT. Translation: CASSPGTEHTDTQYF. The chain links TRBV11-1 to TRBJ2-3; TRBD1 agrees at 7 bases. Germline V lookup: CDR1 SGHAT, CDR2 FQDESV (reference sequence). This CDR3 spans 15 amino acids. J was trimmed by 2 bases and V by 5 bases; bases with no gene match: 7.